Listed here is a single T cell receptor (beta chain). The CDR3 runs 15 residues. Looked up from germline, CDR1 is LGHNA and CDR2 is YSLEER. Deletions cut 0 bases from V and 0 bases from J, with 8 bases between. This entry comes from a study of blood T cell repertoires in COVID-19. Overall study context: The United States, Italy and Spain supplied acute and convalescent COVID-19 samples. In each case, the material was cDNA or gDNA derived from T cells, B-cell-depleted T cells, or PBMCs.

This table comes from immunoSEQ multiplex PCR, and its TCRdb copy is limited to in-frame clones, with some not included. In the table there are 55,000 to 70,000 clones, 70% to 90% of which are singletons. This rearrangement joins TRBV4-3 to TRBJ1-1; tentatively, D is TRBD1 (5 bases). Material: peripheral blood. This clonotype was sampled from a man aged 55 to 70 with acute or convalescent COVID-19. The CDR3 nucleotides read TGCGCCAGCAGCCAAGAGAGCAGGGTGAACACTGAAGCTTTCTTT. As protein: CASSQESRVNTEAFF.